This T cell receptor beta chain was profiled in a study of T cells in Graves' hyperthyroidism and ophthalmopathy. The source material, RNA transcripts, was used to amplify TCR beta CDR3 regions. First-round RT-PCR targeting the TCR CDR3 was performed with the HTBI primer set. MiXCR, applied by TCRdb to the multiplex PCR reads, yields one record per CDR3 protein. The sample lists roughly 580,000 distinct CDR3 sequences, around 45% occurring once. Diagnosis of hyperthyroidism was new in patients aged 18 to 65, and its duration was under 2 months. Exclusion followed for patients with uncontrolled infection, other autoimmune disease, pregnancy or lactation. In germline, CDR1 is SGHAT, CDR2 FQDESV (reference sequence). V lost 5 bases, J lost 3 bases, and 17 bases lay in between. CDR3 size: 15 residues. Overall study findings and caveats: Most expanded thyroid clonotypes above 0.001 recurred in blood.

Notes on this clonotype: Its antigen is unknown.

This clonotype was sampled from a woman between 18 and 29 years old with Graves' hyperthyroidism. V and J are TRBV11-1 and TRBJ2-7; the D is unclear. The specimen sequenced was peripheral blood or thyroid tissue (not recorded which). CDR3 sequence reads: CASSPQGRMIYEQYF. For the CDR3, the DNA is TGTGCCAGCAGCCCGCAAGGACGGATGATCTACGAGCAGTACTTC.